The 22 T cell receptor beta chains in this list originate from one sample, sequenced in a study of T-cell reconstitution after alpha-beta-depleted transplantation in children. The TCRbeta library was prepared with unique molecular identifiers. TCRdb redid the calling of the PCR reads with MiXCR, one entry per CDR3 protein. The repertoire holds some 460,000 distinct CDR3 sequences, with about a sixth as singletons. The sequencing here drew on PBMCs, mostly from graft donor cells, taken 360 days after TCRalphabeta/CD19-depleted stem cell transplant. Every receptor here comes from a boy under two years old who had a stem cell transplant for Wiskott-Aldrich syndrome, so the T cells may come from the graft donor.

This clonotype was seen ten or more times. The chain carries TRBV29-1 and TRBJ2-7; 8 bases line up with TRBD1. This CDR3 region has 13 residues. V dropped 6 bases and J dropped 4; count of bases not matched to a gene: 8. Germline loops: CDR1 SQVTM, CDR2 ANQGSEA. This chain's CDR3 is CSVRTGTGYEQYF. The CDR3 DNA is TGCAGCGTCCGAACCGGGACAGGATACGAGCAGTACTTC.

Only a few counts were recorded for this clonotype. The chain is built from TRBV12-3 or TRBV12-4 and TRBJ2-1; 10 nucleotides line up with TRBD2. V lost 5 bases, J lost 0 bases, and 10 bases stayed unmatched. The CDR3 is 18 residues long. The CDR3 loop is CASSPSSGGLGSYNEQFF. CDR3 bases: TGTGCCAGCAGTCCATCTAGCGGGGGCTTGGGCTCCTACAATGAGCAGTTCTTC.

V gene TRBV20-1 combines with J gene TRBJ2-1; TRBD2 matches at 8 bases. This CDR3 contains 15 residues. The V and J ends lost 5 bases and 9 bases, in that order; junction bases with no gene match: 15. The V gene's germline CDR1 is DFQATT and CDR2 SNEGSKA (reference sequence). CDR3: CSAPTRGDLESEQFF. The CDR3 bases are TGCAGTGCTCCAACGCGGGGGGACCTTGAAAGTGAGCAGTTCTTC.

The genes are TRBV7-8 and TRBJ2-1; D not certain. V lost 1 base and J 8 bases, leaving 12 bases between the germline ends. Germline CDR1 SGHVS, CDR2 FQNEAQ. The CDR3 extends over 14 amino acids. CDR3 protein: CASSLVPRVHEQFF. CDR3 sequence (DNA): TGTGCCAGCAGCTTAGTCCCTAGGGTCCATGAGCAGTTCTTC.

V gene TRBV6-5 combines with J gene TRBJ2-7, with 9 bases lining up with TRBD1. This CDR3 has 17 amino acids. Germline V gene lookup returns CDR1 MNHEY and CDR2 SVGAGI. Trimming cost V 0 bases and J 3 bases; bases outside gene matches: 9. The CDR3 spells CASSYSIGGQGRYEQYF. CDR3 coding DNA: TGTGCCAGCAGTTACTCGATCGGGGGACAGGGACGCTACGAGCAGTACTTC.

This sequence joins TRBV5-1 and TRBJ2-1, with D maybe TRBD2 (6 bases). V shed 4 bases and J shed 2 bases, with 7 bases lying between them. CDR1 and CDR2 from the germline V gene are SGHRS and YFSETQ. CDR3 size: 13 residues. The CDR3 region has the DNA TGCGCCAGCAGCAGGACTACCTACAATGAGCAGTTCTTC. Amino acids: CASSRTTYNEQFF.

This clonotype appeared a few times. This chain uses TRBV11-1 with TRBJ2-5; 10 bases map to TRBD2. CDR1 SGHAT and CDR2 FQDESV come from the germline V gene (reference sequence). CDR3 length: 19 residues. Trimming removed 3 bases from V and 4 bases from J; junction bases left unmatched: 17. The CDR3 sequence: CASSFLALMASGGGETQYF. As DNA, the CDR3 is TGTGCCAGCAGCTTTTTGGCTTTAATGGCTAGCGGGGGAGGAGAGACCCAGTACTTC.

The DNA of the CDR3 is TGCAGCGTTCTGGATAGCTCTGGGGCCAACGTCCTGACTTTC. It yields the protein CSVLDSSGANVLTF. The chain carries TRBV29-1 and TRBJ2-6; no clear D. The germline V gene encodes CDR1 SQVTM and CDR2 ANQGSEA. Trimming cost V 5 bases and J 0 bases, with 8 bases left between them. This CDR3 comprises 14 residues.

The chain couples TRBV5-5 to TRBJ2-1; TRBD2 matches at 8 bases. The length of the CDR3 is 15 residues. CDR1 is SGHKS and CDR2 is YYEKEE in the germline V gene (reference sequence). The junction had 5 bases not matched to a gene; V was cut back by 2 bases and J by 4 bases. CDR3 amino acids: CASSLISGAYNEQFF. The CDR3 DNA sequence: TGTGCCAGCAGCTTAATTAGCGGGGCTTACAATGAGCAGTTCTTC.

The J gene is TRBJ1-2, the V gene TRBV3-1, with D possibly matching TRBD1 (6 bases). CDR3 length: 14 amino acids. Trimming cost V 0 bases and J 7 bases, with 12 bases left between them. Germline CDR1 and CDR2: LGHDT and YNNKEL (reference sequence). The CDR3 region has the DNA TGTGCCAGCAGCCAAGATGGAGGGGGTCGTGGCTACACCTTC. This encodes CASSQDGGGRGYTF.

The sample holds many counts of this clonotype. J is TRBJ2-7 and V is TRBV5-1, with 9 positions matching TRBD2. There are 14 residues in the CDR3. The trim removed 3 bases at V and 2 bases at J, leaving 3 bases unmatched. The V gene's germline CDR1 is SGHRS and CDR2 YFSETQ. The CDR3 loop reads CASSSLAGTYEQYF. In DNA, the CDR3 is TGCGCCAGCAGCTCTCTAGCGGGAACCTACGAGCAGTACTTC.

This chain uses TRBV7-9 with TRBJ2-7, with D hard to call. The CDR3 extends over 11 amino acids. The germline V and J ends were trimmed by 5 bases and 4 bases, with 6 bases remaining between them. Looked up from germline, CDR1 is SEHNR and CDR2 is FQNEAQ (reference sequence). The CDR3: CASSARYEQYF. The CDR3 bases are TGTGCCAGCAGCGCAAGATACGAGCAGTACTTC.

The chain employs TRBV21-1 and TRBJ2-7. TRBV21-1 is shown as a pseudogene. The CDR3 has 13 residues. CDR3 amino acids: CASPRVQLYEQYF. DNA for the CDR3: TGTGCCAGTCCACGGGTTCAACTCTACGAGCAGTACTTC.

The V call is TRBV10-3, the J call TRBJ2-7; tentative D call: TRBD1 (6 bases). CDR1 and CDR2 from the germline V gene are ENHRY and SYGVKD. The ends were cut back, 10 bases at V and 0 bases at J, with 16 bases in the middle. This CDR3 spans 14 amino acids. CDR3 residues: CATLRDKSSYEQYF. CDR3 nucleotides: TGTGCCACCCTCCGGGACAAAAGCTCCTACGAGCAGTACTTC.

The chain couples TRBV7-9 to TRBJ2-2, with TRBD2 as a possible D gene (6 bases). V lost 2 bases and J 1 base, leaving 8 bases between the germline ends. Germline loops: CDR1 SEHNR, CDR2 FQNEAQ (reference sequence). The CDR3 has 15 amino acids. The chain's CDR3 is CASSLLARNTGELFF. The CDR3 coding sequence is TGTGCCAGCAGCTTACTAGCGAGGAACACCGGGGAGCTGTTTTTT. Variable domain in full (rest from reference TRBV7-9 and TRBJ2-2): DTGVSQNPRHKITKRGQNVTFRCDPISEHNRLYWYRQTLGQGPEFLTYFQNEAQLEKSRLLSDRFSAERPKGSFSTLEIQRTEQGDSAMYLCASSLLARNTGELFFGEGSRLTVL.

Ten or more counts support this clonotype. The chain uses TRBV7-2 and TRBJ1-5; possible D gene TRBD1, 6 bases. This CDR3 comprises 14 residues. Trimming left V 4 bases short and J 4 bases short, with 11 bases between. Germline values: CDR1 SGHTA, CDR2 FQGNSA. This chain's CDR3 is CASSSQGGNQPQHF. The DNA for the CDR3 is TGTGCCAGCAGCTCACAGGGAGGTAATCAGCCCCAGCATTTT.

V gene TRBV12-3 or TRBV12-4 combines with J gene TRBJ2-7; D may be TRBD1 or TRBD2 (6 bases each). The CDR3 has 12 amino acids. V was shortened by 6 bases and J by 6 bases, with 12 bases between the two germline ends. The CDR3 spells CASRRGTSEQYF. CDR3 bases: TGTGCCAGCAGGCGCGGGACATCCGAGCAGTACTTC.

This clonotype was recorded a few times. V and J are TRBV10-3 and TRBJ2-7; the D gene is possibly TRBD1 (6 bases). Trimming cost V 7 bases and J 0 bases, with 10 bases left between them. Germline CDR1 is ENHRY and CDR2 is SYGVKD. The CDR3 loop spans 13 amino acids. CDR3 sequence: CAINTGHSYEQYF. The DNA of the CDR3 is TGTGCCATCAACACGGGACACTCCTACGAGCAGTACTTC.

This chain uses TRBV3-1 with TRBJ2-7, with D hard to call. Trimming removed 4 bases at V and 7 bases at J, with 8 bases between. The CDR3 loop spans 11 amino acids. The germline gives CDR1 LGHDT, CDR2 YNNKEL (reference sequence). In DNA, the CDR3 is TGTGCCAGCAGCCTACTTCGGGAGCAGTACTTC. Translated: CASSLLREQYF.

The table lists this clonotype with a few counts. The gene calls are TRBV4-1 and TRBJ2-7; D remains unclear. CDR3 length: 15 residues. Trimming pared 5 bases from V and 0 bases from J, leaving 14 bases between. Germline CDR1 MGHRA, CDR2 YSYEKL. The CDR3 DNA follows: TGCGCCAGCAGCAGAGGACCTCCTAGCTCCTACGAGCAGTACTTC. Translating it yields CASSRGPPSSYEQYF.

The chain joins TRBV20-1 to TRBJ1-4; D is ambiguous. The V end lost 3 bases, the J end lost 0 bases, and 11 bases lay between the germline ends. The V gene's germline CDR1 is DFQATT and CDR2 SNEGSKA (reference sequence). The length of the CDR3 is 15 residues. In DNA form, the CDR3 reads TGCAGTGCTAGGGATTGGGGTGCAACTAATGAAAAACTGTTTTTT. Protein sequence: CSARDWGATNEKLFF.

This chain links TRBV6-5 with TRBJ2-1; D gene uncertain. Between the trimmed V and J ends, which lost 2 bases and 3 bases, there was a span of 11 bases. The CDR3 has 15 residues. Per germline, CDR1 MNHEY and CDR2 SVGAGI. The CDR3 DNA reads as TGTGCCAGCAGTTACCGGGTCTCCCTCTACAATGAGCAGTTCTTC. This codes for CASSYRVSLYNEQFF.